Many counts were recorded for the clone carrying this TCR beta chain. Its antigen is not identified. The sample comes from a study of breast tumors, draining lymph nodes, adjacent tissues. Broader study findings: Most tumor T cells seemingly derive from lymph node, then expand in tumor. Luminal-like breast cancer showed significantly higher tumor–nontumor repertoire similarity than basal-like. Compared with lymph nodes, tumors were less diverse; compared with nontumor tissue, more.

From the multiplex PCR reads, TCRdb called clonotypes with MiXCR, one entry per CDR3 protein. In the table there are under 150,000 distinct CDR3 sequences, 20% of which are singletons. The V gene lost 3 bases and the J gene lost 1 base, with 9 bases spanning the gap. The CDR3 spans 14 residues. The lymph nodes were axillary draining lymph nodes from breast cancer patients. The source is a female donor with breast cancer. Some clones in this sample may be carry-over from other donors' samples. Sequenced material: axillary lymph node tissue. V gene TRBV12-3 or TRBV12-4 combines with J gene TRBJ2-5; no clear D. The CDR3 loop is CASSFLASQETQYF. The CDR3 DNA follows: TGTGCCAGCAGTTTCCTTGCCAGCCAAGAGACCCAGTACTTC.